This entry is about one TCR beta chain. This sample was included in a study of blood T cell repertoires in COVID-19. Background on the study: COVID-19 samples collected from the United States, Italy and Spain covered acute and convalescent phases.

CDR1 is MRHNA, CDR2 SNTAGT, per germline. V lost 1 base and J lost 8, with 12 bases in between. The CDR3 has 15 amino acids. As processed by the authors: Estimated nucleated cell counts came from reference gene primer amplification. Using immunoSEQ multiplex PCR, the repertoire was profiled, and TCRdb retains in-frame clones only, with some absent. V, J and clone size derive from that table, while D and trimming were established from the DNA sequence. The sample includes 50,000 or so clones, roughly 80% of them seen just once. The sample was peripheral blood. This sequence was found in a man aged 45-65 years with acute or convalescent COVID-19. This chain joins TRBV6-4 and TRBJ1-6, with no clear D. CDR3 amino acids: CASSDLPDGDSPLHF. In DNA, the CDR3 is TGTGCCAGCAGTGACTTGCCGGACGGGGATTCACCCCTCCACTTT.